These 30 T cell receptor beta chains came from one sample sequenced in a study of blood T cell repertoires in COVID-19. Sequencing used immunoSEQ multiplex PCR; TCRdb keeps in-frame clones, though not all of them. The sample carries about 59,000 clones, around four fifths recorded once. Sequenced material: peripheral blood. The receptors stem from an older man with acute or convalescent COVID-19.

This clone was detected a few times. The chain has TRBV7-9 and TRBJ2-3; the D gene is possibly TRBD1 (6 bases). Germline loops: CDR1 SEHNR, CDR2 FQNEAQ (reference sequence). CDR3 length: 16 amino acids. V lost 2 bases and J 2 bases, leaving 14 bases between the germline ends. The CDR3 loop is CASSLPRDKLTDTQYF. CDR3 DNA: TGTGCCAGCAGCTTACCACGGGACAAACTCACAGATACGCAGTATTTT.

This rearrangement joins TRBV29-1 to TRBJ2-5, with 9 bases aligning to TRBD2. The CDR3 loop spans 13 amino acids. The V and J ends lost 7 bases and 2 bases, in that order; junction bases with no gene match: 5. Germline V gene sequence: CDR1 SQVTM, CDR2 ANQGSEA. This CDR3 reads CSAGLAPQETQYF. CDR3 sequence (DNA): TGCAGCGCCGGACTAGCGCCTCAAGAGACCCAGTACTTC.

This clone came up once. This chain uses TRBV27 with TRBJ2-3; D may be TRBD2 (6 bases). The germline V gene encodes CDR1 MNHEY and CDR2 SMNVEV (reference sequence). The CDR3 runs to 17 residues. Between the trimmed V and J ends, which lost 5 bases and 0 bases, there was a span of 18 bases. CDR3 residues: CASSPRRGAGSTDTQYF. In nucleotides, the CDR3 is TGTGCCAGCAGTCCCCGGAGAGGCGCGGGGAGCACAGATACGCAGTATTTT.

This clone is a singleton in its sample. The genes are TRBV6-5 and TRBJ1-2; TRBD1 might be the D (5 bases). This CDR3 has 14 amino acids. Germline loops: CDR1 MNHEY, CDR2 SVGAGI. Between the trimmed V and J ends, which lost 2 bases and 8 bases, there was a span of 15 bases. The CDR3 bases are TGTGCCAGCAGTTACGGGGTCAGGGATAGCGGCTACACCTTC. Its translation is CASSYGVRDSGYTF.

The V and J genes are TRBV7-8 and TRBJ1-1; D ambiguous. V lost 2 bases and J lost 4, with 5 bases in between. The CDR3 is made up of 12 amino acids. Germline V gives CDR1 SGHVS, CDR2 FQNEAQ. The chain's CDR3 is CASSLQATEAFF. The CDR3, as DNA: TGTGCCAGCAGCTTACAGGCCACTGAAGCTTTCTTT.

V usage is TRBV6-5 and J usage is TRBJ1-5; 8 positions match TRBD1. This CDR3 region has 15 residues. J gave up 3 bases and V 8 bases, and 9 bases lay outside the gene matches. Germline V CDR1 and CDR2: MNHEY, SVGAGI. CDR3 residues: CASSLRQGNNQPQHF. The CDR3 DNA reads TGTGCCAGCTCCCTCCGACAGGGGAACAATCAGCCCCAGCATTTT.

V is TRBV7-2 and J is TRBJ2-1, with TRBD2 matching 11 bases. V dropped 6 bases and J dropped 4; count of bases not matched to a gene: 5. Germline CDR1 is SGHTA and CDR2 is FQGNSA. This CDR3 is 15 amino acids long. This chain's CDR3 is CASRSGTSGYNEQFF. The CDR3 DNA follows: TGTGCCAGCAGATCAGGGACTAGCGGTTACAATGAGCAGTTCTTC.

The V call is TRBV24-1, the J call TRBJ2-1; 7 bases fit TRBD2. The CDR3 spans 16 residues. In germline, CDR1 is KGHDR, CDR2 SFDVKD. V was clipped by 1 base and J by 2 bases; unmatched bases: 4. The CDR3 region is CATSDFRAGAYNEQFF. The CDR3 DNA follows: TGTGCCACCAGTGATTTTCGGGCGGGAGCCTACAATGAGCAGTTCTTC.

The J gene is TRBJ2-7, the V gene TRBV5-5, with D possibly being TRBD2 (6 bases). Germline V gives CDR1 SGHKS, CDR2 YYEKEE (reference sequence). Trimming removed 2 bases at V and 2 bases at J, with 11 bases between. The CDR3 extends over 14 amino acids. The CDR3 bases are TGTGCCAGCAGCTTAGGGACTGTACCCTACGAGCAGTACTTC. This translates into CASSLGTVPYEQYF.

This clone was seen only once. The chain employs TRBV12-3 or TRBV12-4 and TRBJ1-2, with TRBD1 matching 8 bases. There are 13 residues in the CDR3. The J segment lost 6 bases and the V segment lost 6 bases, leaving 6 bases of the junction unmatched. DNA of the CDR3: TGTGCCAGCAGCGAACAGGGGGTCGATGGCTACACCTTC. This translates into CASSEQGVDGYTF.

This clone was detected a few times. This chain uses TRBV6-6 with TRBJ2-1, with TRBD1 matching over 9 bases. This CDR3 spans 16 amino acids. Germline lookup yields CDR1 MNHNY and CDR2 SVGAGI (reference sequence). The V gene end was trimmed by 6 bases and the J gene end by 1 base; junction bases not matched to a gene: 7. CDR3 DNA sequence: TGTGCCAGCAGCTGGGGACAGGGAGGGTCCTACAATGAGCAGTTCTTC. As protein: CASSWGQGGSYNEQFF.

The gene calls are TRBV5-4 and TRBJ1-2; a weak D match, TRBD1 (5 bases). From germline, CDR1 is SGHNT and CDR2 YYREEE (reference sequence). Trimming left V 2 bases short and J 8 bases short, with 13 bases between. This CDR3 has 13 residues. For the CDR3, the DNA is TGTGCCAGCAGCTTTAAGGGGCTTAGGGGCTACACCTTC. Translation gives CASSFKGLRGYTF.

The chain carries TRBV7-8 and TRBJ1-1; TRBD1 matches 10 bases. Germline values: CDR1 SGHVS, CDR2 FQNEAQ. J lost 2 bases, V lost 4 bases, and 7 bases had no gene match. CDR3 size: 16 residues. The CDR3 nucleotides read TGTGCCAGCAGCTCCTGGAAGACAGGGGGCAACACTGAAGCTTTCTTT. It specifies CASSSWKTGGNTEAFF.

This clone was counted only a few times. The chain couples TRBV2 to TRBJ2-7, with TRBD1 matching over 7 bases. This CDR3 contains 17 residues. J was trimmed by 2 bases and V by 1 base; bases with no gene match: 11. Looked up from germline, CDR1 is SNHLY and CDR2 is FYNNEI. The CDR3 DNA reads TGTGCCAGCAGTGAAGGAGGGACAGTTAAAGTAACCTACGAGCAGTACTTC. Translating it yields CASSEGGTVKVTYEQYF.

The chain joins TRBV30 to TRBJ2-3, with D possibly being TRBD2 (6 bases). CDR1 and CDR2 from the germline V gene are GTSNPN and SVGIG (reference sequence). The ends were cut back, 1 base at V and 5 bases at J, with 16 bases in the middle. The CDR3 is 15 amino acids. CDR3 nucleotides: TGTGCCTGGAGTGCCCGGGGAGGACCCCAAGATACGCAGTATTTT. The encoded protein is CAWSARGGPQDTQYF.

The chain links TRBV11-3 to TRBJ1-4; D unresolved. The CDR3 contains 15 residues. CDR1 is SGHNT, CDR2 YENEEA, per germline. V shed 5 bases and J shed 2 bases, with 12 bases lying between them. For the CDR3, the DNA is TGTGCCAGCAGCCCTGGAGGCAGTACTAATGAAAAACTGTTTTTT. This codes for CASSPGGSTNEKLFF. The full variable domain, its missing parts supplied by reference TRBV11-3 and TRBJ1-4, is EAGVVQSPRYKIIEKKQPVAFWCNPISGHNTLYWYLQNLGQGPELLIRYENEEAVDDSQLPKDRFSAERLKGVDSTLKIQPAELGDSAVYLCASSPGGSTNEKLFFGSGTQLSVL.

The chain carries TRBV24-1 and TRBJ2-1; TRBD1 aligns across 11 bases. Germline-derived CDR1 and CDR2 are KGHDR and SFDVKD. With V trimmed by 5 bases and J by 8 bases, 13 bases remained unmatched. This CDR3 has 17 residues. CDR3 loop: CATSGRTGGQGGDEQFF. The CDR3 DNA sequence: TGTGCCACCAGTGGACGGACAGGGGGCCAGGGTGGGGATGAGCAGTTCTTC.

V and J are TRBV29-1 and TRBJ2-4; 7 nucleotides align to TRBD2. V dropped 6 bases and J dropped 3; count of bases not matched to a gene: 17. This CDR3 is 17 amino acids long. Germline CDR1 is SQVTM and CDR2 is ANQGSEA. The chain's CDR3 is CSVATSALTSVKNIQYF. CDR3 DNA sequence: TGCAGCGTGGCCACTAGCGCCCTCACTTCAGTCAAAAACATTCAGTACTTC.

The chain is built from TRBV18 and TRBJ2-7; TRBD2 matches 10 bases. The V gene's germline CDR1 is KGHSH and CDR2 LQKENI. CDR3 length equals 15 residues. V trimming: 5 bases; J trimming: 2 bases; junction bases outside the gene matches: 6. DNA of the CDR3: TGTGCCAGCTCAACCCTAGCGGGGGCCGCCTACGAGCAGTACTTC. Protein sequence: CASSTLAGAAYEQYF.

This sequence joins TRBV4-1 and TRBJ1-1, with 7 bases identical to TRBD1. Germline CDR1 and CDR2: MGHRA and YSYEKL. V shed 4 bases, J shed 5 bases, and the junction held 19 bases outside the gene matches. The CDR3 has 18 amino acids. DNA for the CDR3: TGCGCCAGCAGCCTAACTATGGACAGGTTATCAAGGGGGACTGAAGCTTTCTTT. This encodes CASSLTMDRLSRGTEAFF.

This clone was counted only a few times. The chain employs TRBV12-3 or TRBV12-4 and TRBJ1-2; tentative D call: TRBD1 (5 bases). The CDR3 extends over 13 amino acids. V lost 2 bases and J 6 bases, leaving 10 bases between the germline ends. The CDR3 loop is CASSLSTGHGYTF. In nucleotides, the CDR3 is TGTGCCAGCAGTTTAAGCACAGGCCATGGCTACACCTTC.

The chain joins TRBV25-1 to TRBJ2-1, with D perhaps matching TRBD2 (6 bases). In germline, CDR1 is MGHDK, CDR2 SYGVNS. Trimming removed 5 bases from V and 4 bases from J, with 9 bases in between. The CDR3 has 13 residues. CDR3 nucleotides: TGTGCCAGCAGTCCCCGGGGGTACAATGAGCAGTTCTTC. Its translation: CASSPRGYNEQFF.

A note on this clone: A read error may produce the germline difference seen at one junction end. The chain recombines TRBV3-1 (or the pseudogene TRBV3-2) with TRBJ2-1, with D unclear. CDR3 size: 12 residues. CDR1 and CDR2 from the germline V gene are LGHDT and YNNKEL (reference sequence). The CDR3 coding sequence is TGCGCCAGCAGCCAAGGCCGGTCGGGGCAGTTCTTC. Translated, it gives CASSQGRSGQFF.

This clone was seen a single time. This chain uses TRBV5-1 with TRBJ2-1; 10 bases line up with TRBD2. The trim removed 0 bases at V and 5 bases at J, leaving 2 bases unmatched. Germline V lookup: CDR1 SGHRS, CDR2 YFSETQ. This CDR3 region has 15 residues. The CDR3 spells CASSLGLAGDNEQFF. The DNA for the CDR3 is TGCGCCAGCAGCTTGGGGCTAGCGGGAGACAATGAGCAGTTCTTC.

The chain joins TRBV3-1 (or the pseudogene TRBV3-2) to TRBJ2-3, with 14 nucleotides matching TRBD2. The CDR3 totals 17 residues. With 4 bases clipped from V and 0 bases from J, the junction kept 3 bases outside the gene matches. Germline assignment: CDR1 LGHDT and CDR2 YNNKEL (reference sequence). CDR3 loop: CASSPTSGGASTDTQYF. CDR3 DNA sequence: TGTGCCAGCAGCCCGACTAGCGGGGGGGCTAGCACAGATACGCAGTATTTT.

The genes are TRBV10-3 and TRBJ2-1, with 8 positions matching TRBD2. In germline, CDR1 is ENHRY, CDR2 SYGVKD. The length of the CDR3 is 14 residues. The ends lost 5 bases at V and 3 bases at J; junction bases unmatched: 3. Written as DNA, the CDR3 is TGTGCCATCAGTCCGGGACTAGACTACAATGAGCAGTTCTTC. It specifies CAISPGLDYNEQFF.

This clone has more than one count but fewer than ten. Other DNA sequences in the same sample also yield this CDR3. The chain joins TRBV18 to TRBJ2-7; 9 bases agree with TRBD1. CDR3 length equals 13 residues. In germline, CDR1 is KGHSH, CDR2 LQKENI. With V trimmed by 4 bases and J by 3 bases, 1 base remained unmatched. The CDR3 reads CASSLGQGYEQYF. DNA of the CDR3: TGTGCCAGCTCACTGGGACAGGGCTACGAGCAGTACTTC.

This rearrangement joins TRBV19 to TRBJ2-5; TRBD2 matches at 14 bases. Unmatched junction bases numbered 7, after V lost 5 bases and J lost 5 bases. CDR3 size: 16 residues. Germline CDR1 LNHDA, CDR2 SQIVND (reference sequence). The CDR3 coding sequence is TGTGCCAGTAGTGGACTGGGACTAGCGGGAGATGAGACCCAGTACTTC. Its translation: CASSGLGLAGDETQYF.

The rearrangement links TRBV29-1 to TRBJ2-2, with 13 bases aligning to TRBD2. The CDR3 contains 15 residues. Germline V lookup: CDR1 SQVTM, CDR2 ANQGSEA. Trimming at V came to 7 bases and at J to 5 bases, leaving 7 bases not matched to a gene. The CDR3 is CSAWTSGGLTGELFF. The CDR3 DNA follows: TGCAGCGCCTGGACTAGCGGGGGACTTACCGGGGAGCTGTTTTTT.

The chain couples TRBV7-8 to TRBJ2-1, with TRBD1 matching 9 bases. This CDR3 spans 18 amino acids. V gave up 4 bases and J gave up 0 bases; unmatched junction bases: 10. In germline, CDR1 is SGHVS, CDR2 FQNEAQ. The CDR3 DNA reads TGTGCCAGCAGCTCGACAGGGGGTTATAGTCGCTCCTACAATGAGCAGTTCTTC. Its protein is CASSSTGGYSRSYNEQFF.